The sample holds many counts of the clone carrying this T cell receptor (beta chain). The CDR3 sequence is 16 residues long. From germline, CDR1 is SGHRS and CDR2 YFSETQ. V lost 0 bases, J lost 2 bases, and 3 bases stayed unmatched. Then a second PCR, running about 7 to 11 cycles, was carried out with a sample-barcoded 5' primer and a J-beta primer mix. TCRdb recomputed calls from the 5' RACE reads with MiXCR, one row per CDR3 protein. This sample has about 640,000 distinct CDR3 sequences, with under 70% found just once. These data are taken from a study of blood T cells in healthy people across ages. Healthy individuals of Caucasian origin from Russia, aged roughly 6 to 95, served as donors.

Sequencing input: blood. The clonotype comes from a man aged 60 to 69 in good health. The chain is built from TRBV5-1 and TRBJ2-5, with TRBD1 identical over 11 bases. The CDR3 region is CASSLAGQGGQETQYF. DNA for the CDR3: TGCGCCAGCAGCTTGGCGGGACAGGGGGGACAAGAGACCCAGTACTTC.